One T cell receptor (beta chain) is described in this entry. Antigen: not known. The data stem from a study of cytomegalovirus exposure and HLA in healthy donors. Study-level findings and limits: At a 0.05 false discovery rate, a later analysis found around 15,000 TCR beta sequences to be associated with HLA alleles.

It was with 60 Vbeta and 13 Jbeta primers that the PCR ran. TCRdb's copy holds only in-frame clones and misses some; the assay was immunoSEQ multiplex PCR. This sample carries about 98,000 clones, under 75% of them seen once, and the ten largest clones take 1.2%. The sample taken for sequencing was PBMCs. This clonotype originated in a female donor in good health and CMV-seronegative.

CDR3 protein: CAWSEARGTEAFF. The CDR3 nucleotides read TGTGCCTGGAGTGAGGCTAGGGGCACTGAAGCTTTCTTT. The chain has TRBV30 and TRBJ1-1; possible D gene TRBD1, 5 bases. The CDR3 contains 13 residues. From germline, CDR1 is GTSNPN and CDR2 SVGIG (reference sequence). With 1 base removed from V and 4 bases from J, the gap between germline ends came to 10 bases.